These 30 T cell receptor beta chains were sequenced from one sample in a study of blood T cell repertoires in COVID-19. The data were produced by immunoSEQ multiplex PCR, yet TCRdb's version contains in-frame clones alone and is incomplete. This table has about 120,000 clones, roughly four fifths appearing once. Sequencing input: peripheral blood. All receptors come from a human donor in a cohort sampled during active COVID-19.

This sequence joins TRBV29-1 and TRBJ2-1, with 7 bases matching TRBD1. Trimming cost V 3 bases and J 7 bases; bases outside gene matches: 6. In germline, CDR1 is SQVTM, CDR2 ANQGSEA. This CDR3 has 13 amino acids. The CDR3 nucleotides are TGCAGCGTTGAGACAGGGTTTAGTAATGAGCAGTTCTTC. It specifies CSVETGFSNEQFF.

J is TRBJ2-1 and V is TRBV3-1 (or the pseudogene TRBV3-2); 11 positions agree with TRBD2. From germline, CDR1 is LGHDT and CDR2 YNNKEL (reference sequence). The CDR3 extends over 15 amino acids. V lost 4 bases to trimming and J lost 9 bases; unmatched junction nucleotides: 8. Here the CDR3 reads CASSPHSGGAGEQFF. In DNA form, the CDR3 reads TGTGCCAGCAGCCCCCATAGCGGGGGGGCCGGTGAGCAGTTCTTC.

This clone was found a few times. The CDR3 here is CASSPKWAGEVHEQYF. For the CDR3, the DNA is TGTGCCAGCAGCCCCAAATGGGCGGGGGAGGTCCACGAGCAGTACTTC. The chain combines TRBV5-4 with TRBJ2-7; 7 bases agree with TRBD2. The CDR3 consists of 16 residues. V gave up 4 bases and J gave up 5 bases; unmatched junction bases: 15. The germline CDR1 and CDR2 sequences are SGHNT and YYREEE (reference sequence).

The rearrangement joins TRBV4-3 to TRBJ1-5; maybe TRBD1 (5 bases). V was shortened by 0 bases and J by 5 bases, with 11 bases between the two germline ends. The CDR3 is 15 amino acids. Germline CDR1 is LGHNA and CDR2 is YSLEER. The DNA for the CDR3 is TGCGCCAGCAGCCAAGATCGGACACCCCATCAGCCCCAGCATTTT. Translation gives CASSQDRTPHQPQHF.

This rearrangement joins TRBV6-2 or TRBV6-3 to TRBJ1-2; no reliable D call. The CDR3 is 15 residues long. The V end was cut by 2 bases, the J end by 0 bases, with 10 bases between. Germline V gene sequence: CDR1 MNHEY, CDR2 SVGEGT. CDR3: CASSYGEGANYGYTF. In nucleotides, the CDR3 is TGTGCCAGCAGTTACGGTGAGGGAGCTAACTATGGCTACACCTTC.

The chain recombines TRBV3-1 (or the pseudogene TRBV3-2) with TRBJ1-1, with D tentatively TRBD1 (6 bases). V dropped 0 bases and J dropped 5 bases, with 10 bases sitting between them. Looked up from germline, CDR1 is LGHDT and CDR2 is YNNKEL (reference sequence). This CDR3 is built from 14 residues. CDR3: CASSQEGAWTEAFF. Here the CDR3 DNA reads TGTGCCAGCAGCCAAGAGGGGGCATGGACTGAAGCTTTCTTT.

The chain has TRBV28 and TRBJ1-2; TRBD1 is a possible D gene (5 bases). From germline, CDR1 is MDHEN and CDR2 SYDVKM. The CDR3 runs to 16 residues. The V end lost 7 bases, the J end lost 4 bases, and 22 bases lay between the germline ends. This CDR3 reads CASTPGGNLDLYGYTF. The CDR3 DNA reads as TGTGCCAGCACTCCGGGGGGGAATCTGGACCTCTATGGCTACACCTTC.

The genes are TRBV3-1 (or the pseudogene TRBV3-2) and TRBJ2-1, with D possibly matching TRBD1 (6 bases). Germline lookup yields CDR1 LGHDT and CDR2 YNNKEL (reference sequence). V was trimmed by 4 bases and J by 6 bases, leaving 19 bases between them. The CDR3 consists of 16 residues. The CDR3 bases are TGTGCCAGCAGCCGTACAGGGCTCCTATCTGGCAATGAGCAGTTCTTC. It is translated as CASSRTGLLSGNEQFF.

The chain couples TRBV9 to TRBJ2-3; 7 bases are shared with TRBD1. Germline V gene sequence: CDR1 SGDLS, CDR2 YYNGEE. V gave up 1 base and J gave up 0 bases; unmatched junction bases: 5. This CDR3 has 16 residues. The chain's CDR3 is CASSVRPGQSTDTQYF. CDR3 nucleotide sequence: TGTGCCAGCAGCGTACGACCGGGACAGAGCACAGATACGCAGTATTTT.

The J gene is TRBJ2-3, the V gene TRBV5-8; 11 bases agree with TRBD2. Germline V gene lookup returns CDR1 SGHTS and CDR2 YDEGEE. The CDR3 runs to 18 residues. The trim removed 0 bases at V and 0 bases at J, leaving 6 bases unmatched. As DNA, the CDR3 is TGTGCCAGCAGCTTGGGGGGACTAGCGGCTTCTAGCACAGATACGCAGTATTTT. Its translation: CASSLGGLAASSTDTQYF.

The rearrangement links TRBV7-6 to TRBJ2-3; 8 bases agree with TRBD2. Germline V lookup: CDR1 SGHVS, CDR2 FNYEAQ. CDR3 length: 16 amino acids. J gave up 1 base and V 5 bases, and 8 bases lay outside the gene matches. The CDR3 DNA sequence: TGTGCCAGCAGCCCCCGTGGAGCGGGGGGCACAGATACGCAGTATTTT. Translated: CASSPRGAGGTDTQYF.

Worth noting for this clone: This same CDR3 is encoded by further DNA sequences in the sample. The chain links TRBV18 to TRBJ2-3; TRBD2 matches at 11 bases. The CDR3 consists of 14 residues. J lost 4 bases, V lost 3 bases, and 0 bases had no gene match. CDR1 and CDR2 (germline): KGHSH, LQKENI. The DNA for the CDR3 is TGTGCCAGCTCACCGACTAGCGGGGCAGATACGCAGTATTTT. It codes for CASSPTSGADTQYF.

This rearrangement joins TRBV7-2 to TRBJ2-3, with 13 bases matching TRBD2. This CDR3 contains 16 residues. The germline CDR1 and CDR2 sequences are SGHTA and FQGNSA. With 5 bases clipped from V and 2 bases from J, the junction kept 4 bases outside the gene matches. The CDR3 is CASSPTSGGTTDTQYF. Written as DNA, the CDR3 is TGTGCCAGCAGCCCGACTAGCGGGGGGACCACAGATACGCAGTATTTT. The full variable domain, rest sourced from reference TRBV7-2 and TRBJ2-3, is GAGVSQSPSNKVTEKGKDVELRCDPISGHTALYWYRQSLGQGLEFLIYFQGNSAPDKSGLPSDRFSAERTGGSVSTLTIQRTQQEDSAVYLCASSPTSGGTTDTQYFGPGTRLTVL.

The chain is built from TRBV7-9 and TRBJ1-2, with D maybe TRBD1 (5 bases). The CDR3 sequence is 11 residues long. With 11 bases removed from V and 4 bases from J, the gap between germline ends came to 11 bases. The germline V gene has CDR1 SEHNR and CDR2 FQNEAQ (reference sequence). The CDR3 nucleotides read TGTGCCGCGGACACTCGCTATGGCTACACCTTC. This translates into CAADTRYGYTF.

The chain links TRBV7-2 to TRBJ2-1, with 7 bases fitting TRBD1. V lost 1 base, J lost 4 bases, and 4 bases stayed unmatched. Per the germline V gene, CDR1 is SGHTA and CDR2 is FQGNSA. The CDR3 spans 15 residues. CDR3 amino acids: CASSLEGQTYNEQFF. The CDR3 DNA reads as TGTGCCAGCAGCTTAGAGGGACAGACTTACAATGAGCAGTTCTTC.

The CDR3 region has the DNA TGTGCCAGCAGCGCAGGGTTTGAGGAAAACATTCAGTACTTC. Its protein product is CASSAGFEENIQYF. The J gene is TRBJ2-4, the V gene TRBV7-2; D is perhaps TRBD1 (5 bases). The germline CDR1 and CDR2 sequences are SGHTA and FQGNSA. This CDR3 comprises 14 residues. V was pared by 5 bases and J by 5 bases, with 13 bases between.

V gene TRBV5-6 combines with J gene TRBJ2-4; the D is unclear. Trimming removed 0 bases at V and 0 bases at J, with 10 bases between. CDR1 is SGHDT and CDR2 is YYEEEE in the germline V gene. The length of the CDR3 is 16 residues. In DNA form, the CDR3 reads TGTGCCAGCAGCTTGGTGGGCAGCCTAGCCAAAAACATTCAGTACTTC. Translation gives CASSLVGSLAKNIQYF. The full variable domain, completed using reference TRBV5-6 and TRBJ2-4, is DAGVTQSPTHLIKTRGQQVTLRCSPKSGHDTVSWYQQALGQGPQFIFQYYEEEERQRGNFPDRFSGHQFPNYSSELNVNALLLGDSALYLCASSLVGSLAKNIQYFGAGTRLSVL.

This clone was seen more than once but under ten times. The V and J genes are TRBV4-1 and TRBJ2-3; D not certain. With 0 bases removed from V and 6 bases from J, the gap between germline ends came to 10 bases. CDR3 length equals 14 residues. CDR1 is MGHRA and CDR2 is YSYEKL in the germline V gene. CDR3 DNA: TGCGCCAGCAGCCAAGAAACCTGGGCGGATACGCAGTATTTT. Translating it yields CASSQETWADTQYF.

The rearrangement uses TRBV18 and TRBJ2-4, with D possibly TRBD1 on 5 matching bases. Germline loops: CDR1 KGHSH, CDR2 LQKENI. The CDR3 has 13 residues. The V end lost 3 bases, the J end lost 7 bases, and 10 bases lay between the germline ends. CDR3 region: CASSPAQGNIQYF. The CDR3 nucleotides are TGTGCCAGCTCACCGGCCCAGGGTAACATTCAGTACTTC.

The gene calls are TRBV7-9 and TRBJ1-2; D might be TRBD1 (5 bases). Trimming stripped 1 base from V and 2 bases from J, with 8 bases between. The CDR3 consists of 14 residues. Germline V gene lookup returns CDR1 SEHNR and CDR2 FQNEAQ (reference sequence). The CDR3 spells CASSLGGENYGYTF. CDR3 sequence (DNA): TGTGCCAGCAGCTTAGGGGGGGAAAACTATGGCTACACCTTC. The full variable domain, completed using reference TRBV7-9 and TRBJ1-2, is DTGVSQNPRHKITKRGQNVTFRCDPISEHNRLYWYRQTLGQGPEFLTYFQNEAQLEKSRLLSDRFSAERPKGSFSTLEIQRTEQGDSAMYLCASSLGGENYGYTFGSGTRLTVV.

In DNA form, the CDR3 reads TGTGCCAGCAGTGAACTCAACAGGCCCCAGCATTTT. Protein sequence: CASSELNRPQHF. This chain uses TRBV6-1 with TRBJ1-5, with unresolved D. Germline CDR1 is MNHNS and CDR2 is SASEGT. The ends were cut back, 2 bases at V and 9 bases at J, with 8 bases in the middle. The CDR3 has 12 amino acids.

This chain connects TRBV5-4 to TRBJ2-3, with a possible D match to TRBD2 (6 bases). CDR3 length: 13 amino acids. V dropped 4 bases and J dropped 11 bases, with 17 bases sitting between them. Germline assignment: CDR1 SGHNT and CDR2 YYREEE (reference sequence). CDR3 sequence (DNA): TGTGCCAGCAGCCGGGACTCGACGACCTGGCAGTATTTT. Its protein is CASSRDSTTWQYF.

The chain joins TRBV11-2 to TRBJ1-2; 7 bases agree with TRBD1. The germline CDR1 and CDR2 sequences are SGHAT and FQNNGV. This CDR3 has 13 residues. After removal of 5 bases from V and 3 bases from J, the junction contained 3 bases not matched to a gene. In DNA, the CDR3 is TGTGCCAGCAGCGCCGACAGGGACTATGGCTACACCTTC. Translated: CASSADRDYGYTF.

The genes are TRBV9 and TRBJ1-2; 8 positions match TRBD1. Trimming cost V 2 bases and J 7 bases; bases outside gene matches: 10. The CDR3 is made up of 15 amino acids. The germline gives CDR1 SGDLS, CDR2 YYNGEE. The CDR3 reads CASSVNQGANSGYTF. The CDR3 bases are TGTGCCAGCAGCGTTAATCAGGGGGCCAATAGTGGCTACACCTTC.

This chain connects TRBV6-5 to TRBJ2-1; 12 nucleotides line up with TRBD2. From germline, CDR1 is MNHEY and CDR2 SVGAGI. Unmatched junction bases numbered 6, after V lost 5 bases and J lost 7 bases. CDR3 length: 15 amino acids. The CDR3 bases are TGTGCCAGCAGTCGACTAGCGGGGGTTGGAAATGAGCAGTTCTTC. As protein: CASSRLAGVGNEQFF.

The rearrangement joins TRBV9 to TRBJ2-1, with a possible D match to TRBD2 (7 bases). V was cut by 0 bases and J by 7 bases, with 14 bases left in between. CDR1 SGDLS and CDR2 YYNGEE come from the germline V gene. The CDR3 runs 15 residues. CDR3 DNA: TGTGCCAGCAGCGTAGCCGGGGGGCCCGGAAATGAGCAGTTCTTC. Translated: CASSVAGGPGNEQFF.

This sequence joins TRBV5-4 and TRBJ2-7; 11 positions match TRBD2. The CDR3 runs to 17 residues. Germline lookup yields CDR1 SGHNT and CDR2 YYREEE (reference sequence). The junction had 18 bases not matched to a gene; V was cut back by 8 bases and J by 5 bases. The CDR3 sequence is CARILRQTSGGPHEQYF. For the CDR3, the DNA is TGTGCCAGGATCTTGAGACAAACTAGCGGGGGCCCCCACGAGCAGTACTTC.

The chain recombines TRBV5-6 with TRBJ2-5; 7 bases line up with TRBD1. V gave up 2 bases and J gave up 5 bases; unmatched junction bases: 6. This CDR3 comprises 14 residues. Per the germline V gene, CDR1 is SGHDT and CDR2 is YYEEEE. The CDR3 nucleotides are TGTGCCAGCAGCTTTCGTGACAGGGAGGAGACCCAGTACTTC. As protein: CASSFRDREETQYF.

The genes are TRBV7-9 and TRBJ2-6, with 9 bases lining up with TRBD1. Germline assignment: CDR1 SEHNR and CDR2 FQNEAQ (reference sequence). Germline trimming cut 5 bases from V and 0 bases from J; bases unmatched to any gene: 8. The CDR3 has 18 residues. The DNA of the CDR3 is TGTGCCAGCAGCAGCCGGACAGGGGCGAACTCTGGGGCCAACGTCCTGACTTTC. Amino acids: CASSSRTGANSGANVLTF.

This chain connects TRBV25-1 to TRBJ2-5, with a possible D match to TRBD2 (5 bases). Trimming took 2 bases from V and 6 from J, leaving 13 bases between them. The germline CDR1 and CDR2 sequences are MGHDK and SYGVNS. The CDR3 has 14 amino acids. DNA of the CDR3: TGTGCCAGCAGTGAAGTTCGGGGTACACAGACCCAGTACTTC. This translates into CASSEVRGTQTQYF.